This is a list of T cell receptor beta chains from one sample in a study of blood T cells in healthy people across ages. TCRdb itself ran the 5' RACE reads through MiXCR, one entry per CDR3 protein. This sample has about 1.1 million distinct CDR3 sequences, with less than 45% found just once. Sequenced: blood. These receptors were taken from a man aged 18 to 29 in good health. The CDR3 runs from the conserved cysteine through the conserved F or W. A D gene is named only where the DNA matches it firmly. Clone size is given for some rows only: seen once, a few or many times, or a class if the clone is expanded.

j_gene: TRBJ2-3
abundance: few
v_gene: TRBV7-9
d_gene: .
len: 14
CDR3aa: CASKGPTSTDTQYF
CDR3nt: TGTGCCAGCAAGGGGCCGACTAGCACAGATACGCAGTATTTT

j_gene: TRBJ2-1
abundance: few
v_gene: TRBV7-2
d_gene: TRBD2
len: 15
CDR3aa: CASSLRTSPDSEQFF
CDR3nt: TGTGCCAGCAGCTTGCGGACTAGCCCCGATTCTGAGCAGTTCTTC

j_gene: TRBJ2-1
abundance: .
v_gene: TRBV10-3
d_gene: TRBD1
len: 15
CDR3aa: CAINKGQGSYNEQFF
CDR3nt: TGTGCCATCAACAAGGGACAGGGCTCCTACAATGAGCAGTTCTTC

j_gene: TRBJ1-2
abundance: few
v_gene: TRBV6-1
d_gene: TRBD1
len: 15
CDR3aa: CASINRDRSIYGYTF
CDR3nt: TGTGCCAGCATTAACCGGGACAGATCTATCTATGGCTACACCTTC

j_gene: TRBJ2-7
abundance: few
v_gene: TRBV3-1
d_gene: .
len: 13
CDR3aa: CASSQPGTYEQYF
CDR3nt: TGTGCCAGCAGCCAACCGGGCACATACGAGCAGTACTTC

j_gene: TRBJ1-2
abundance: .
v_gene: TRBV29-1
d_gene: .
len: 10
CDR3aa: CGVMDSGYTF
CDR3nt: TGCGGCGTTATGGACAGCGGCTACACCTTC

j_gene: TRBJ2-6
abundance: few
v_gene: TRBV19
d_gene: .
len: 15
CDR3aa: CASSTTNSGANVLTF
CDR3nt: TGTGCCAGTAGTACGACCAACTCTGGGGCCAACGTCCTGACTTTC

j_gene: TRBJ2-3
abundance: .
v_gene: TRBV9
d_gene: TRBD2
len: 16
CDR3aa: CASSVASGGATDTQYF
CDR3nt: TGTGCCAGCAGCGTAGCGAGCGGGGGGGCCACAGATACGCAGTATTTT

j_gene: TRBJ2-7
abundance: .
v_gene: TRBV20-1
d_gene: TRBD2
len: 16
CDR3aa: CSARTWGLAGYYGQYF
CDR3nt: TGCAGTGCTAGAACATGGGGACTAGCGGGGTACTACGGGCAGTACTTC

j_gene: TRBJ1-2
abundance: .
v_gene: TRBV10-3
d_gene: .
len: 12
CDR3aa: CAISQGTYGYTF
CDR3nt: TGTGCCATCAGTCAGGGAACCTATGGCTACACCTTC

j_gene: TRBJ2-2
abundance: few
v_gene: TRBV12-3/TRBV12-4
d_gene: .
len: 14
CDR3aa: CASSFGGFAGELFF
CDR3nt: TGTGCCAGCAGTTTCGGGGGTTTTGCCGGGGAGCTGTTTTTT

j_gene: TRBJ1-6
abundance: .
v_gene: TRBV20-1
d_gene: .
len: 13
CDR3aa: CSPLSLYNSPLHF
CDR3nt: TGCAGTCCACTGTCCCTCTATAATTCACCCCTCCACTTT

j_gene: TRBJ2-7
abundance: .
v_gene: TRBV11-2
d_gene: .
len: 14
CDR3aa: CASSLERGAYEQYF
CDR3nt: TGTGCCAGCAGCTTAGAGCGGGGTGCCTACGAGCAGTACTTC

j_gene: TRBJ1-4
abundance: .
v_gene: TRBV5-1
d_gene: TRBD1
len: 13
CDR3aa: CSTRTGDNEKLFF
CDR3nt: TGCTCCACCAGGACAGGGGATAATGAAAAACTGTTTTTT

j_gene: TRBJ1-2
abundance: few
v_gene: TRBV20-1
d_gene: .
len: 14
CDR3aa: CSASRPGGNYGYTF
CDR3nt: TGCAGTGCTAGCCGGCCTGGGGGTAACTATGGCTACACCTTC

j_gene: TRBJ2-5
abundance: .
v_gene: TRBV5-5
d_gene: TRBD1
len: 16
CDR3aa: CASSTHTGTGLGTQYF
CDR3nt: TGTGCCAGCAGCACCCATACCGGGACAGGTCTTGGGACCCAGTACTTC

j_gene: TRBJ1-1
abundance: few
v_gene: TRBV5-1
d_gene: .
len: 14
CDR3aa: CASSSPQGSAEAFF
CDR3nt: TGCGCCAGCAGTTCACCTCAGGGGAGCGCTGAAGCTTTCTTT